This TCR beta chain emerged from a study of T cell changes during pregnancy in multiple sclerosis. Profiling relied on immunoSEQ multiplex PCR, and the TCRdb table lists in-frame clones only, not all of them. The sample carries roughly 80,000 clones, approximately 91% recorded once. Germline V gene lookup returns CDR1 KGHSH and CDR2 LQKENI. V shed 6 bases, J shed 2 bases, and the junction held 4 bases outside the gene matches. The CDR3 covers 14 residues. The genes are TRBV18 and TRBJ2-3; 8 bases map to TRBD2. This specimen was peripheral blood, taken before pregnancy. This TCR derives from a female donor with multiple sclerosis, enrolled in a pregnancy study. CDR3 in DNA: TGTGCCAGCTCGCCGGGACTAGTCACAGATACGCAGTATTTT. Translated, it gives CASSPGLVTDTQYF.